A selection of T cell receptor beta chains follows, all from one sample in a study of beta chain features in type 1 diabetes. TCRdb keeps only in-frame clones here, not all; method: immunoSEQ multiplex PCR. The sample has approximately 46,000 clones, roughly 40% seen once; the top ten hold roughly 0.13%. Sequenced: stem cell memory CD4+ T cells from blood. These receptors were obtained from a man under 40 with type 1 diabetes. Both conserved end residues are trimmed from each CDR3.

V gene,J gene,CDR3 protein
TRBV25-1,TRBJ2-3,ASSPRIPGLGTQY
TRBV7-2,TRBJ1-2,ASSLVIGQAYGYT
TRBV7-8,TRBJ2-3,ASRQDTDTQY
TRBV6-5,TRBJ2-7,ASRDRVGEQY
TRBV28,TRBJ2-7,ASSLSSGSSYEQY
TRBV27,TRBJ2-7,ASSLRLAGVEQY
TRBV10-3,TRBJ2-5,AISESTGRETQY
TRBV7-2,TRBJ2-7,ASSLGAGLSYEQY
TRBV7-2,TRBJ1-3,ASSDSRGSGNTIY
TRBV18,TRBJ2-1,ASSPRVGTSGFNEQF
TRBV27,TRBJ2-3,ASSPLAGGVDTQY
TRBV11-1,TRBJ2-1,ASSLEVGGWNEQF
TRBV19,TRBJ2-5,ASSSGLQETQY
TRBV18,TRBJ1-2,ASSPQGAHHGYT
TRBV7-9,TRBJ1-2,ASSLAGGTNYGYT
TRBV7-2,TRBJ2-3,ASSLYRLADTDTQY
TRBV2,TRBJ2-7,ASIIDRTYEQY
TRBV4-3,TRBJ2-4,ASSHLGGNKNIQY
TRBV18,TRBJ2-1,ASSPPSTFNEQF
TRBV7-9,TRBJ1-3,ASSLGGSGNTIY
TRBV30,TRBJ2-7,AWSVARGHSYEQY
TRBV29-1,TRBJ2-5,SVVASSQETQY
TRBV7-2,TRBJ2-7,ASSASSGRPYEQY
TRBV28,TRBJ1-2,ATASGGYT
TRBV18,NA,ASSPPSSYEQY
TRBV27,TRBJ1-1,ASRKTPGQGFGMTEAF
TRBV5-1,TRBJ2-6,ASSFTGAGANVLT
TRBV11-1,TRBJ2-7,ASSVRTGSSYEQY
TRBV5-4,TRBJ2-5,ASSLAPSGREETQY
TRBV10-3,TRBJ1-1,AIRFGQESWAF
TRBV11-2,TRBJ2-2,ASSWGTSGTGELF
TRBV18,TRBJ1-1,ASRQSLGDREAF
TRBV2,TRBJ2-3,ASRGLGTDTQY
TRBV7-3,TRBJ2-1,ASSLSTSNEQF
TRBV19,TRBJ1-5,ASSSLEPYRGGNQPQH
TRBV28,TRBJ2-7,ASRSGQHYEQY
TRBV7-9,TRBJ2-1,ASSLGTSGSINEQF
TRBV7-2,TRBJ2-1,ASSPLAYNEQF
TRBV7-6,TRBJ2-3,ASSPLADTQY
TRBV5-1,TRBJ2-1,VSSLGAASYNEQF
TRBV9,TRBJ2-7,ASSGGQISYEQY